The T cell receptor (beta chain) described here comes from a study of T cell responses to AZD1222 COVID-19 vaccine. Study as a whole: Second-dose timings of about 4 or about 12 weeks were pooled.

The junction had 8 bases not matched to a gene; V was cut back by 5 bases and J by 10 bases. CDR3 size: 15 residues. From germline, CDR1 is MNHEY and CDR2 SMNVEV (reference sequence). About this clone itself: Its antigen is not identified.

Whole-study findings and limits: There were mostly white British donors and more females than males, and clonal diversity was possibly underestimated. Close to half of spike-specific TCRs reportedly recognize unmutated variant regions.

Sequencing was performed with immunoSEQ multiplex PCR; in TCRdb, only in-frame clones are kept and a portion is missing. The table records 130,000 to 150,000 clones, approximately 90% of them present only once. This specimen was peripheral blood, taken on day 0 of AZD1222 vaccination. The V and J genes are TRBV27 and TRBJ1-6, with TRBD1 matching 10 bases. This sequence originates from an adult in good health. The CDR3 reads CASSMTGGMRSPLHF. In DNA form, the CDR3 reads TGTGCCAGCAGTATGACAGGGGGCATGAGATCACCCCTCCACTTT.